A selection of T cell receptor beta chains follows, all from one sample in a study of CD8+ T cells in alopecia areata. Sequencing used immunoSEQ multiplex PCR; TCRdb keeps in-frame clones, though not all of them. The data hold around 120,000 clones, with 50% to 75% observed a single time. The sample consisted of CD8+ T cells sorted from blood, taken at week 4, from a patient treated with tofacitinib. Receptors were obtained from a human donor with alopecia areata. The CDR3 runs from the conserved cysteine through the conserved F or W. Fields, in order: clone size, J gene, D gene, V gene, CDR3 protein, CDR3 DNA. A D gene is named only where the DNA matches it firmly. Clone size is not always given. Where it is, it says once, few, many or a class for expanded clones.

NA,TRBJ1-3,NA,TRBV4-2,CASSQDTYSGNTIYF,TGTGCCAGCAGCCAGGACACTTACTCTGGAAACACCATATATTTT
NA,TRBJ2-5,TRBD1,TRBV7-2,CASSFWDSEQETQYF,TGTGCCAGCAGCTTCTGGGACAGTGAACAAGAGACCCAGTACTTC
NA,TRBJ2-7,NA,TRBV5-6,CASSSGDGQYF,TGTGCCAGCAGCTCCGGGGACGGGCAGTACTTC
many,TRBJ2-2,NA,TRBV6-4,CASSEKETGELFF,TGTGCCAGCAGTGAGAAGGAGACCGGGGAGCTGTTTTTT
NA,TRBJ1-1,TRBD1,TRBV7-9,CASSLPTGATEAFF,TGTGCCAGCAGCCTCCCAACAGGGGCGACTGAAGCTTTCTTT
few,TRBJ2-2,TRBD2,TRBV30,CAWSPRLAGGDTGELFF,TGTGCCTGGAGTCCGCGACTAGCGGGGGGAGATACCGGGGAGCTGTTTTTT
NA,TRBJ1-2,TRBD1,TRBV25-1,CASSGEGAPNYGYTF,TGTGCCAGCAGTGGGGAGGGGGCCCCTAACTATGGCTACACCTTC
NA,TRBJ2-5,NA,TRBV10-3,CAIRAHGRGGQETQYF,TGTGCCATCAGGGCGCATGGACGGGGCGGACAGGAGACCCAGTACTTC
NA,TRBJ1-5,TRBD1,TRBV19,CASSTQGPAPHF,TGTGCCAGTAGTACACAGGGGCCAGCTCCGCATTTT
NA,TRBJ2-1,NA,TRBV2,CASSDAGDDEQFF,TGTGCCAGCAGTGACGCAGGGGACGATGAGCAGTTCTTC
NA,TRBJ2-7,NA,TRBV30,CAWSVGDGPYEQYF,TGTGCCTGGAGTGTCGGGGACGGTCCCTACGAGCAGTACTTC
NA,TRBJ1-2,TRBD1,TRBV4-3,CASSQHRQGSYGYTF,TGCGCCAGCAGCCAACATCGACAGGGTTCCTATGGCTACACCTTC
NA,TRBJ1-4,NA,TRBV30,CAWSVPFFPTGRNEKLFF,TGTGCCTGGAGCGTTCCCTTTTTCCCGACAGGTCGTAATGAAAAACTGTTTTTT
NA,TRBJ2-1,TRBD1,TRBV27,CASSPGTGNEQFF,TGTGCCAGCAGTCCCGGGACAGGGAATGAGCAGTTCTTC
NA,TRBJ1-4,NA,TRBV15,CATSIYKEVEKLFF,TGTGCCACCAGTATCTACAAGGAAGTGGAAAAACTGTTTTTT
NA,TRBJ2-5,TRBD1,TRBV7-9,CASSPTMDRGEETQYF,TGTGCCAGCAGCCCGACCATGGACAGGGGGGAAGAGACCCAGTACTTC
NA,TRBJ2-7,TRBD1,TRBV29-1,CSVEVGTVYEQYF,TGCAGCGTTGAAGTGGGGACAGTCTACGAGCAGTACTTC
NA,TRBJ2-3,NA,TRBV7-9,CASSPRTGEDTQYF,TGTGCCAGCAGCCCCCGGACGGGCGAGGATACGCAGTATTTT
NA,TRBJ1-2,NA,TRBV9,CASSARAYGYTF,TGTGCCAGCAGCGCCCGGGCCTATGGCTACACCTTC
NA,TRBJ1-1,NA,TRBV30,CAWSAGHENTEAFF,TGTGCCTGGAGTGCCGGACACGAGAACACTGAAGCTTTCTTT
medium-sized,TRBJ1-2,NA,TRBV25-1,CASSEGRLDYGYTF,TGTGCCAGCAGTGAAGGAAGATTGGACTATGGCTACACCTTC
NA,TRBJ1-2,NA,TRBV7-8,CASSEWGYGYTF,TGTGCCAGCAGTGAGTGGGGCTATGGCTACACCTTC
NA,TRBJ2-5,NA,TRBV29-1,CSVEDFAGKETQYF,TGCAGCGTTGAAGATTTCGCGGGGAAAGAGACCCAGTACTTC
NA,TRBJ2-5,NA,TRBV29-1,CSVEDRTPTGVHLQETQYF,TGCAGCGTTGAAGACCGCACCCCCACAGGCGTACATTTACAAGAGACCCAGTACTTC
NA,TRBJ2-2,NA,TRBV27,CASSLILGELFF,TGTGCCAGCAGTTTGATTCTCGGGGAGCTGTTTTTT
NA,TRBJ1-2,NA,TRBV30,CAWSVPLRGNYGYTF,TGTGCCTGGAGTGTACCCCTCCGGGGCAACTATGGCTACACCTTC
NA,TRBJ2-2,NA,TRBV29-1,CSVERIGRDTGELFF,TGCAGCGTTGAACGAATAGGCAGGGACACCGGGGAGCTGTTTTTT
few,TRBJ2-7,NA,TRBV29-1,CSVDGGGTHEQYF,TGCAGCGTTGACGGCGGGGGCACCCACGAGCAGTACTTC
NA,TRBJ2-2,NA,TRBV11-3,CASSLDRAVGTGELFF,TGTGCCAGCAGCTTAGATCGGGCCGTAGGCACCGGGGAGCTGTTTTTT